The entry below describes one TCR beta chain. The sample comes from a study of blood T cell repertoires in COVID-19. Study at large: Researchers got acute and convalescent COVID-19 samples from the United States, Italy and Spain. The cDNA or gDNA used as material had been derived from T cells, B-cell-depleted T cells, or PBMCs.

This CDR3 region has 13 residues. Germline-derived CDR1 and CDR2 are KGHDR and SFDVKD. Trimming cost V 2 bases and J 6 bases, with 8 bases left between them. Under the authors' procedure: Using reference gene primer amplification, nucleated cell counts were estimated. Produced via immunoSEQ multiplex PCR; TCRdb's table is partial and in-frame only. That table gives V, J and clone size, and the DNA gave D and trimming. The sample shows 55,000 to 80,000 clones, around 88% of them seen only once. The TCR was taken from a man between 45 and 60 years old with active COVID-19. The sequencing sample was made of peripheral blood. The chain employs TRBV24-1 and TRBJ2-3, with unresolved D. The CDR3, as DNA: TGTGCCACCAGTGATTCTACGAGGGATACGCAGTATTTT. The encoded protein is CATSDSTRDTQYF.